This T cell receptor beta chain was identified in a study of cytomegalovirus exposure and HLA in healthy donors. The wider study: The 120 or so validation repertoires were produced on the same platform as the 650 to 800 repertoires of the first cohort. This was reported in a later analysis.

TCRdb's table, derived via immunoSEQ multiplex PCR, lists solely in-frame clones and lacks some. The sample records 250,000 to 300,000 clones, around 90% being singletons. With regard to this clone: What it binds is unknown.

Whole-study findings and limits: Most TCR sequences proved rare, with some public TCRs found in many donors. The authors confirmed in vitro that three CMV-associated chains were specific for CMV antigens.

Among the 110 or so subjects of the validation cohort, separate from the approximately 670-subject first cohort, were the donors. V shed 4 bases, J shed 7 bases, and the junction held 6 bases outside the gene matches. The CDR3 has 15 residues. CDR1 and CDR2 from the germline V gene are SNHLY and FYNNEI. The chain recombines TRBV2 with TRBJ2-1; 11 bases are a match to TRBD2. The sample was PBMCs. The sequence was obtained from a woman under 30 in good health and CMV-seronegative. CDR3 sequence reads: CASSVSGGGNNEQFF. In nucleotides, the CDR3 is TGTGCCAGCAGTGTTAGCGGGGGGGGGAATAATGAGCAGTTCTTC.